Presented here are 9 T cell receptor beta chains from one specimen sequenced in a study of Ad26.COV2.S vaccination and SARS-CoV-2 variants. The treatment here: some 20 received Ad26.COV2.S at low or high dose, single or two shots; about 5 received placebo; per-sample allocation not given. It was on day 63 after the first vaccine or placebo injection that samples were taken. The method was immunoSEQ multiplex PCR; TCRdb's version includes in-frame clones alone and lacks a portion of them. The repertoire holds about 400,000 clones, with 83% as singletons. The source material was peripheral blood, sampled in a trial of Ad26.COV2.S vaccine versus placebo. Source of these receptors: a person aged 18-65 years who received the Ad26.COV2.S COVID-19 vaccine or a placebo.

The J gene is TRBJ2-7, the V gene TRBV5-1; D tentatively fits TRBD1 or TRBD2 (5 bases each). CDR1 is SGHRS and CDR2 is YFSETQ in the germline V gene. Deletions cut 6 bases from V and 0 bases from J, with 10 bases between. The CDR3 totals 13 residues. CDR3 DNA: TGCGCCAGCACCCATGGGGGCTCCTACGAGCAGTACTTC. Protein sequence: CASTHGGSYEQYF.

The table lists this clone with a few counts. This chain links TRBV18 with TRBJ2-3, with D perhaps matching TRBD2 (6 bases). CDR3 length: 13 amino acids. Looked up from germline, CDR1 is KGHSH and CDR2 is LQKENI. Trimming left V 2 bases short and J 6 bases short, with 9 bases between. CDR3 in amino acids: CASSPGRDDTQYF. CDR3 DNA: TGTGCCAGCTCACCAGGGCGGGACGATACGCAGTATTTT. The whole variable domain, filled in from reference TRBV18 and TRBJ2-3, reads NAGVMQNPRHLVRRRGQEARLRCSPMKGHSHVYWYRQLPEEGLKFMVYLQKENIIDESGMPKERFSAEFPKEGPSILRIQQVVRGDSAAYFCASSPGRDDTQYFGPGTRLTVL.

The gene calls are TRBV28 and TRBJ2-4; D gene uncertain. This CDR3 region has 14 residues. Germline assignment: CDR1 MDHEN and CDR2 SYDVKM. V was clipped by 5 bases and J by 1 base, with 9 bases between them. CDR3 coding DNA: TGTGCCAGCAGTCTCGCTGGGGCCAAAAACATTCAGTACTTC. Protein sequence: CASSLAGAKNIQYF.

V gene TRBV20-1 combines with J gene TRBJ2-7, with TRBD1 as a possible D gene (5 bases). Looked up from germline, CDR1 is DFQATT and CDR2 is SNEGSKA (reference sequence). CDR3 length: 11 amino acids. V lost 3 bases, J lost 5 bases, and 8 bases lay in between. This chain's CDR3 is CSASQGHEQYF. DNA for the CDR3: TGCAGTGCTAGCCAGGGCCACGAGCAGTACTTC.

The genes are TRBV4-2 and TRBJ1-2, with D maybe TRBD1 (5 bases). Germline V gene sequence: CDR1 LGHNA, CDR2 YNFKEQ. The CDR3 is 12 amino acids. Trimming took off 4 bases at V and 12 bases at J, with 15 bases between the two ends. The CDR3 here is CASSLPIGGHTF. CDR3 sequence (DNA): TGTGCCAGCAGCCTCCCCATCGGGGGTCACACCTTC.

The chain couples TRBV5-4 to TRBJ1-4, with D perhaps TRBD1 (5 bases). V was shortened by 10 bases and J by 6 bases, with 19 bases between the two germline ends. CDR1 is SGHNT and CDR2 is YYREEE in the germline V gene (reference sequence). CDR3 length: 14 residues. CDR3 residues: CAFSPGPTDEKLFF. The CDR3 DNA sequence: TGTGCCTTCAGCCCGGGACCAACAGATGAAAAACTGTTTTTT.

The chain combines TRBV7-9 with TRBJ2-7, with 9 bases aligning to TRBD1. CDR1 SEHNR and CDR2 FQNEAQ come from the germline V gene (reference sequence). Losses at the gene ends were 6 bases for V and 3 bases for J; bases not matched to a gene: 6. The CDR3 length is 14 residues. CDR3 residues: CASSQDRGGYEQYF. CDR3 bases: TGTGCCAGCAGTCAAGACAGGGGGGGCTACGAGCAGTACTTC.

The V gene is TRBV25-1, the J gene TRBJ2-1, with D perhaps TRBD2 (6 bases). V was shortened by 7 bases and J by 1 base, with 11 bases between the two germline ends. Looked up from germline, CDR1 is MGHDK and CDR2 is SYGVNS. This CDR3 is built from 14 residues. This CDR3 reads CASTSDPSYNEQFF. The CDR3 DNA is TGTGCCAGCACTAGCGATCCTTCCTACAATGAGCAGTTCTTC.

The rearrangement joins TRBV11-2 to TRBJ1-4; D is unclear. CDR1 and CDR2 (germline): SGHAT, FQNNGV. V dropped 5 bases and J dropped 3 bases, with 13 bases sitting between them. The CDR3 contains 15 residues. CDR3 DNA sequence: TGTGCCAGCAGCCCGTACATACGAGCTAATGAAAAACTGTTTTTT. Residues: CASSPYIRANEKLFF. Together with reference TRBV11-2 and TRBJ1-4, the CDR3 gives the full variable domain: EAGVAQSPRYKIIEKRQSVAFWCNPISGHATLYWYQQILGQGPKLLIQFQNNGVVDDSQLPKDRFSAERLKGVDSTLKIQPAKLEDSAVYLCASSPYIRANEKLFFGSGTQLSVL.